The 18 T cell receptor beta chains below were found in one sample sequenced in a study of long-term antiretroviral therapy in people with HIV. A v3.0 immunoSEQ assay was performed at survey level. Sequencing was performed with immunoSEQ multiplex PCR; in TCRdb, only in-frame clones are kept and a portion is missing. The sample includes 20,000 to 25,000 clones, more than 70% of them seen just once. Sequences were derived from unsorted PBMCs, sampled 2.3 years after starting antiretroviral therapy. The source of these receptors is a man between 60 and 75 years old with HIV.

The V and J genes are TRBV5-6 and TRBJ2-3, with unresolved D. Deletions cut 4 bases from V and 7 bases from J, with 13 bases between. CDR1 and CDR2 (germline): SGHDT, YYEEEE. The CDR3 has 13 amino acids. Here the CDR3 reads CASSPHQDYTQYF. The CDR3 nucleotides read TGTGCCAGCAGCCCCCACCAAGATTATACGCAGTATTTT.

This clone was detected only once. The chain joins TRBV10-1 to TRBJ2-1; no firm D call. Between the trimmed V and J ends, which lost 7 bases and 7 bases, there was a span of 8 bases. The CDR3 has 11 residues. The germline gives CDR1 WNHNN, CDR2 SYGVQD (reference sequence). In nucleotides, the CDR3 is TGCGCCAGCAAGAGCGAGAATGAGCAGTTCTTC. It specifies CASKSENEQFF.

The chain combines TRBV5-5 with TRBJ1-1, with D perhaps matching TRBD1 (5 bases). The CDR3 sequence is 15 residues long. Germline-derived CDR1 and CDR2 are SGHKS and YYEKEE (reference sequence). V lost 4 bases and J 0 bases, leaving 13 bases between the germline ends. This CDR3 is CASSPDGGLNTEAFF. The CDR3 coding sequence is TGTGCCAGCAGCCCGGACGGGGGACTGAACACTGAAGCTTTCTTT.

V is TRBV11-2 and J is TRBJ2-2; D is possibly TRBD2 (5 bases). The germline V gene encodes CDR1 SGHAT and CDR2 FQNNGV. CDR3 length equals 18 residues. V gave up 3 bases and J gave up 0 bases, with 17 bases separating them. The CDR3 loop reads CASSLDPYGVANTGELFF. CDR3 DNA: TGTGCCAGCAGCTTGGACCCATACGGGGTCGCGAACACCGGGGAGCTGTTTTTT.

The chain employs TRBV7-2 and TRBJ2-2; TRBD1 might be the D (5 bases). Germline V gene lookup returns CDR1 SGHTA and CDR2 FQGNSA. The CDR3 totals 15 residues. V lost 2 bases and J 0 bases, leaving 7 bases between the germline ends. CDR3: CASSLRQTNTGELFF. The CDR3 nucleotides read TGTGCCAGCAGCTTACGACAGACGAACACCGGGGAGCTGTTTTTT.

The chain uses TRBV10-3 and TRBJ2-5; weak D call: TRBD1 (5 bases). CDR3 length equals 12 residues. Germline CDR1 reads ENHRY; CDR2 reads SYGVKD. Trimming stripped 3 bases from V and 3 bases from J, with 5 bases between. The CDR3 nucleotides read TGTGCCATCAGTGACAGGGAAGAGACCCAGTACTTC. Its translation: CAISDREETQYF.

The chain has TRBV27 and TRBJ2-1, with D perhaps TRBD1 (6 bases). The CDR3 runs to 13 residues. Germline values: CDR1 MNHEY, CDR2 SMNVEV (reference sequence). Trimming took off 4 bases at V and 8 bases at J, with 12 bases between the two ends. The CDR3 sequence: CASSYTGPDEQFF. DNA of the CDR3: TGTGCCAGCAGTTATACAGGGCCCGATGAGCAGTTCTTC.

The chain uses TRBV10-3 and TRBJ1-5; D ambiguous. Germline loops: CDR1 ENHRY, CDR2 SYGVKD. CDR3 length equals 14 residues. The germline V and J ends were trimmed by 1 base and 8 bases, with 12 bases remaining between them. CDR3 coding DNA: TGTGCCATCAGTGAGTGGGCCGCCGGAGAGCCCCAGCATTTT. Translating it yields CAISEWAAGEPQHF.

Here the CDR3 reads CASSLTSAGGNTEAFF. The CDR3 DNA follows: TGTGCCAGCAGTTTGACGTCAGCCGGCGGAAACACTGAAGCTTTCTTT. The V and J genes are TRBV5-5 and TRBJ1-1; D call uncertain. V dropped 5 bases and J dropped 2 bases, with 19 bases sitting between them. The germline gives CDR1 SGHKS, CDR2 YYEKEE (reference sequence). This CDR3 has 16 residues.

This sequence joins TRBV14 and TRBJ2-3; D is unresolved. Germline values: CDR1 SGHDN, CDR2 FVKESK. V was pared by 5 bases and J by 2 bases, with 8 bases between. This CDR3 region has 13 residues. The CDR3 spells CASSGFNTDTQYF. CDR3 in DNA: TGTGCCAGCAGCGGGTTCAACACAGATACGCAGTATTTT.

This clone appeared once. The chain is built from TRBV29-1 and TRBJ1-3; D might be TRBD1 (5 bases). Germline V lookup: CDR1 SQVTM, CDR2 ANQGSEA. The V end was cut by 4 bases, the J end by 7 bases, with 11 bases between. The CDR3 spans 12 residues. The CDR3 here is CSVASGGNTIYF. As DNA, the CDR3 is TGCAGCGTTGCCTCTGGGGGGAACACCATATATTTT.

The chain combines TRBV6-1 with TRBJ1-2; 10 nucleotides match TRBD1. The CDR3 is 15 residues long. The ends lost 5 bases at V and 8 bases at J; junction bases unmatched: 11. The germline CDR1 and CDR2 sequences are MNHNS and SASEGT. CDR3 region: CASSTRQGAISGYTF. The CDR3 nucleotides read TGTGCCAGCAGTACCCGACAGGGGGCCATCAGCGGCTACACCTTC.

This chain uses TRBV2 with TRBJ2-3, with D unclear. Germline V gives CDR1 SNHLY, CDR2 FYNNEI. V lost 2 bases, J lost 4 bases, and 13 bases lay in between. This CDR3 region has 15 residues. As DNA, the CDR3 is TGTGCCAGCAGTGAATTTCTCCCGGTGGCAGATACGCAGTATTTT. The encoded protein is CASSEFLPVADTQYF.

The chain has TRBV10-3 and TRBJ1-6; no firm D call. From germline, CDR1 is ENHRY and CDR2 SYGVKD. The ends were cut back, 8 bases at V and 0 bases at J, with 11 bases in the middle. This CDR3 has 15 amino acids. Here the CDR3 reads CAIGETSSYNSPLHF. For the CDR3, the DNA is TGTGCCATCGGAGAAACAAGCTCCTATAATTCACCCCTCCACTTT.

V usage is TRBV11-1 and J usage is TRBJ2-3, with 14 positions matching TRBD2. V trimming: 5 bases; J trimming: 5 bases; junction bases outside the gene matches: 3. The V gene's germline CDR1 is SGHAT and CDR2 FQDESV (reference sequence). The CDR3 runs to 15 residues. CDR3 loop: CASSRTSGGQDTQYF. DNA of the CDR3: TGTGCCAGCAGCCGGACTAGCGGGGGGCAAGATACGCAGTATTTT.

A remark on this clone: At one end, the junction sequence differs from germline, possibly due to a read error. This chain links TRBV7-7 with TRBJ2-5, with 9 positions matching TRBD2. CDR1 is SSHAT, CDR2 FNYEAQ, per germline (reference sequence). This CDR3 is built from 16 residues. CDR3 residues: CASSPSRAGGMETQYF. CDR3 coding DNA: TGTGCTAGCAGCCCTTCTAGGGCGGGGGGGATGGAGACCCAGTACTTC.

V and J are TRBV11-2 and TRBJ1-1; tentatively, D is TRBD1 (5 bases). This CDR3 contains 14 residues. V lost 2 bases, J lost 3 bases, and 10 bases lay in between. Per germline, CDR1 SGHAT and CDR2 FQNNGV. The CDR3 loop is CASSLLRGDTEAFF. Here the CDR3 DNA reads TGTGCCAGCAGCTTACTACGAGGGGACACTGAAGCTTTCTTT. The complete variable domain, with remaining parts taken from reference TRBV11-2 and TRBJ1-1, reads EAGVAQSPRYKIIEKRQSVAFWCNPISGHATLYWYQQILGQGPKLLIQFQNNGVVDDSQLPKDRFSAERLKGVDSTLKIQPAKLEDSAVYLCASSLLRGDTEAFFGQGTRLTVV.

This chain joins TRBV10-1 and TRBJ2-3, with D perhaps TRBD2 (6 bases). In germline, CDR1 is WNHNN, CDR2 SYGVQD (reference sequence). V lost 8 bases and J lost 3, with 21 bases in between. This CDR3 region has 16 residues. The CDR3 DNA reads as TGCGCCAGCTCGACGCCGGCTGCGGGAAGGACAGATACGCAGTATTTT. Protein: CASSTPAAGRTDTQYF.